Sequencing of this T cell receptor (beta chain) was carried out in a study of blood T cell repertoires in COVID-19. Study details: Material from acute and convalescent COVID-19 was sourced from the United States, Italy and Spain. PBMCs, B-cell-depleted T cells, or T cells were the source of the cDNA or gDNA that made up the material.

In the authors' methods: Amplification of reference gene primers was used by the study to estimate nucleated cell counts. Generated by immunoSEQ multiplex PCR, the TCRdb table keeps only in-frame clones and is missing some. That table gives V, J and clone size, and the DNA gave D and trimming. The table has about 220,000 clones, 80% seen once. The origin of this receptor is an older woman with acute or convalescent COVID-19. Sequencing was carried out using peripheral blood.

The CDR3 loop is CASRLSESGGYTF. The CDR3 DNA reads TGTGCCAGCAGGCTCAGCGAAAGTGGGGGCTACACCTTC. The chain recombines TRBV27 with TRBJ1-2; no clear D gene. Between the trimmed V and J ends, which lost 6 bases and 8 bases, there was a span of 16 bases. Germline V lookup: CDR1 MNHEY, CDR2 SMNVEV (reference sequence). The CDR3 consists of 13 residues.